The rows below give T cell receptor beta chains drawn from one sample of a study of cytomegalovirus exposure and HLA in healthy donors. TCRdb's copy holds only in-frame clones and misses some; the assay was immunoSEQ multiplex PCR. The table records fewer than 140,000 clones, 71% of them present only once. What was sequenced was PBMCs. The source is a female donor in good health and CMV-seronegative. Each CDR3 is given with its conserved first and last residue. D genes are given only for firm matches. Expanded clones are given a class, and other clones once, few, many or no size at all.

CDR3 DNA: TGCGCCAAAAGGGGGTGGGTTTCGTTTACGACTGAAGCTTTCTTT; CDR3 protein: CAKRGWVSFTTEAFF; D gene: .; clone size: .; V gene: TRBV5-1; J gene: TRBJ1-1
CDR3 DNA: TGTGCCAGCAGCTGGATCGCGGGACAGGGGAACGAGCAGTACTTC; CDR3 protein: CASSWIAGQGNEQYF; D gene: TRBD1; clone size: .; V gene: TRBV27; J gene: TRBJ2-7
CDR3 DNA: TGTGCCAGCAGTGTCGTAATGGGAGTCTTGTTAGATACGCAGTATTTT; CDR3 protein: CASSVVMGVLLDTQYF; D gene: .; clone size: .; V gene: TRBV28; J gene: TRBJ2-3
CDR3 DNA: TGTGCCAGTAGTCCGCGGGGAGATACGCAGTATTTT; CDR3 protein: CASSPRGDTQYF; D gene: .; clone size: .; V gene: TRBV9; J gene: TRBJ2-3
CDR3 DNA: TGTGCCAGCAGCTCCTTTACCTACGAGCAGTACTTC; CDR3 protein: CASSSFTYEQYF; D gene: .; clone size: .; V gene: TRBV7-2; J gene: TRBJ2-7
CDR3 DNA: TGTGCCAGCAGCTCTCGGGGGGCCAGCGGGAACTACGAGCAGTACTTC; CDR3 protein: CASSSRGASGNYEQYF; D gene: .; clone size: .; V gene: TRBV7-9; J gene: TRBJ2-7
CDR3 DNA: TGTGCCAGCAGTCCGGGACTAGCGGGCGCAACGCCGTACTTC; CDR3 protein: CASSPGLAGATPYF; D gene: TRBD2; clone size: .; V gene: TRBV27; J gene: TRBJ2-7
CDR3 DNA: TGTGCCAGCAGCGACGACAGGGTCTACAATGAGCAGTTCTTC; CDR3 protein: CASSDDRVYNEQFF; D gene: TRBD1; clone size: .; V gene: TRBV9; J gene: TRBJ2-1
CDR3 DNA: TGTGCCACCAGCAGAGTACGGCAGGGGGAGCAGTTCTTC; CDR3 protein: CATSRVRQGEQFF; D gene: .; clone size: .; V gene: TRBV15; J gene: TRBJ2-1
CDR3 DNA: TGTGCCAGCAGCCTACTAAAGGACAGGCCGGACAGGTCTGAAGCTTTCTTT; CDR3 protein: CASSLLKDRPDRSEAFF; D gene: TRBD1; clone size: .; V gene: TRBV7-3; J gene: TRBJ1-1
CDR3 DNA: TGTGCCTGGAGTGAAACAGCTTCTCGCACAGATACGCAGTATTTT; CDR3 protein: CAWSETASRTDTQYF; D gene: .; clone size: .; V gene: TRBV30; J gene: TRBJ2-3
CDR3 DNA: TGTGCCAGCAGTTCCTACGGTGGGGAGATTCTTTACGAGCAGTACTTC; CDR3 protein: CASSSYGGEILYEQYF; D gene: .; clone size: .; V gene: TRBV6-6; J gene: TRBJ2-7
CDR3 DNA: TGCGCCAGCAGCCCCTCTACAGTGGGCACTGAAGCTTTCTTT; CDR3 protein: CASSPSTVGTEAFF; D gene: .; clone size: .; V gene: TRBV4-1; J gene: TRBJ1-1
CDR3 DNA: TGTGCCAGCAGTGATGTAGCGGGAGGAAGATCTGGGGCCAACGTCCTGACTTTC; CDR3 protein: CASSDVAGGRSGANVLTF; D gene: TRBD2; clone size: few; V gene: TRBV6-1; J gene: TRBJ2-6
CDR3 DNA: TGCGCCAGCAGCGTTCGTCCAGCGGGAGCGAACACCGGGGAGCTGTTTTTT; CDR3 protein: CASSVRPAGANTGELFF; D gene: TRBD2; clone size: .; V gene: TRBV5-1; J gene: TRBJ2-2
CDR3 DNA: TGTGCCACCAGCAGAGATGGAGGGGGGGTAGCTGAAAAACTGTTTTTT; CDR3 protein: CATSRDGGGVAEKLFF; D gene: .; clone size: .; V gene: TRBV15; J gene: TRBJ1-4
CDR3 DNA: TGTGCCAGCAGCTTATATTACCGGGGACTAGCGGGAAGAACCGGGGAGCTGTTTTTT; CDR3 protein: CASSLYYRGLAGRTGELFF; D gene: TRBD2; clone size: .; V gene: TRBV7-9; J gene: TRBJ2-2
CDR3 DNA: TGCGCCAGCAGCCAAACAGGGGTGCTCACTGAAGCTTTCTTT; CDR3 protein: CASSQTGVLTEAFF; D gene: TRBD1; clone size: .; V gene: TRBV5-1; J gene: TRBJ1-1
CDR3 DNA: TGTGCCAGCAGCGTAGGGTCTAGCGGACCCCTCCACGAGCAGTACTTC; CDR3 protein: CASSVGSSGPLHEQYF; D gene: TRBD2; clone size: .; V gene: TRBV9; J gene: TRBJ2-7
CDR3 DNA: TGTGCCAGCAGCCAGGGGACAGCAAATGAAAAACTGTTTTTT; CDR3 protein: CASSQGTANEKLFF; D gene: TRBD1; clone size: few; V gene: TRBV6-5; J gene: TRBJ1-4
CDR3 DNA: TGTGCCAGTAGCCTCCCCAGTTTCTCAACTGAAGCTTTCTTT; CDR3 protein: CASSLPSFSTEAFF; D gene: .; clone size: once; V gene: TRBV19; J gene: TRBJ1-1
CDR3 DNA: TGCAGCGTTGCCGGGAGGAGCACAGATACGCAGTATTTT; CDR3 protein: CSVAGRSTDTQYF; D gene: TRBD2; clone size: .; V gene: TRBV29-1; J gene: TRBJ2-3
CDR3 DNA: TGTGCCAGCAGTCGAGTAAGGGAGAACTATGGCTACACCTTC; CDR3 protein: CASSRVRENYGYTF; D gene: .; clone size: .; V gene: TRBV6-5; J gene: TRBJ1-2
CDR3 DNA: TGTGCCAGCAGTCCGGACAGGATATCCTACAATGAGCAGTTCTTC; CDR3 protein: CASSPDRISYNEQFF; D gene: TRBD1; clone size: .; V gene: TRBV6-1; J gene: TRBJ2-1
CDR3 DNA: TGTGCCAGCAGCCAAACAGGGCCCGAAGACACAGATACGCAGTATTTT; CDR3 protein: CASSQTGPEDTDTQYF; D gene: .; clone size: .; V gene: TRBV11-2; J gene: TRBJ2-3
CDR3 DNA: TGTGCCAGCAGTGGGAGGCAGAGTAGGTTTGGCACTGAAGCTTTCTTT; CDR3 protein: CASSGRQSRFGTEAFF; D gene: .; clone size: .; V gene: TRBV25-1; J gene: TRBJ1-1
CDR3 DNA: TGCGCCAGCAGCCACCGAGCGGGACACCTTAATGAAAAACTGTTTTTT; CDR3 protein: CASSHRAGHLNEKLFF; D gene: .; clone size: .; V gene: TRBV4-1; J gene: TRBJ1-4
CDR3 DNA: TGTGCCAGCAGCTTTGCCAACGCCCCAGGGGGTGAAGCTTTCTTT; CDR3 protein: CASSFANAPGGEAFF; D gene: TRBD1; clone size: .; V gene: TRBV7-8; J gene: TRBJ1-1
CDR3 DNA: TGTGCCAGCACCCCGCGGGGGGGAATAGACTATGGCTACACCTTC; CDR3 protein: CASTPRGGIDYGYTF; D gene: .; clone size: .; V gene: TRBV28; J gene: TRBJ1-2
CDR3 DNA: TGTGCCAGCAGCCCCGACTCGGGGGGGAACTACGAGCAGTACTTC; CDR3 protein: CASSPDSGGNYEQYF; D gene: TRBD2; clone size: few; V gene: TRBV27; J gene: TRBJ2-7
CDR3 DNA: TGCAGTGCTAGGACAGGGGGCGGCTACACCTTC; CDR3 protein: CSARTGGGYTF; D gene: TRBD1; clone size: .; V gene: TRBV20-1; J gene: TRBJ1-2
CDR3 DNA: TGTGCCTGGAGTGTAGGGGGATCCAAAAACATTCAGTACTTC; CDR3 protein: CAWSVGGSKNIQYF; D gene: .; clone size: .; V gene: TRBV30; J gene: TRBJ2-4
CDR3 DNA: TGTGCCTGGAGTGTACTAAGGTCCGGGGAGCTGTTTTTT; CDR3 protein: CAWSVLRSGELFF; D gene: .; clone size: few; V gene: TRBV30; J gene: TRBJ2-2
CDR3 DNA: TGTGCCAGCAGCCCTAGGAGGCCTAGCGGGGGCCCAAGGTACAATGAGCAGTTCTTC; CDR3 protein: CASSPRRPSGGPRYNEQFF; D gene: TRBD2; clone size: .; V gene: TRBV5-5; J gene: TRBJ2-1
CDR3 DNA: TGCAGCGTTGGAAACTACTCGCGGAGGTGGGGAACGCAGTATTTT; CDR3 protein: CSVGNYSRRWGTQYF; D gene: .; clone size: once; V gene: TRBV29-1; J gene: TRBJ2-3
CDR3 DNA: TGCGCCAGCAGCTTTCCCCCTAGCGGGAGTTCGTCTGAGCAGTACTTC; CDR3 protein: CASSFPPSGSSSEQYF; D gene: TRBD2; clone size: .; V gene: TRBV5-1; J gene: TRBJ2-7
CDR3 DNA: TGTGCCAGCAGCCAAGATGAGGGGGCTCTCACAGATACGCAGTATTTT; CDR3 protein: CASSQDEGALTDTQYF; D gene: TRBD1; clone size: .; V gene: TRBV4-2; J gene: TRBJ2-3
CDR3 DNA: TGCGCCAGCAGCACGAGCAGGGGAGATGGCTACACCTTC; CDR3 protein: CASSTSRGDGYTF; D gene: .; clone size: .; V gene: TRBV5-1; J gene: TRBJ1-2
CDR3 DNA: TGCGCCAGCAGCCAAGACAGGACAGGGCGGAGCACAGATACGCAGTATTTT; CDR3 protein: CASSQDRTGRSTDTQYF; D gene: TRBD1; clone size: .; V gene: TRBV4-1; J gene: TRBJ2-3
CDR3 DNA: TGTGCCAGTAGTACGGCCCCGGGAGAGGTCGTAGCTTTCTTT; CDR3 protein: CASSTAPGEVVAFF; D gene: .; clone size: few; V gene: TRBV19; J gene: TRBJ1-1
CDR3 DNA: TGCGCCAGCAGCAAGGACAGGCCCCTTTACAATGAGCAGTTCTTC; CDR3 protein: CASSKDRPLYNEQFF; D gene: TRBD1; clone size: .; V gene: TRBV5-1; J gene: TRBJ2-1
CDR3 DNA: TGTGCCAGCAGCTTAGCATCCGGTACAGATACGCAGTATTTT; CDR3 protein: CASSLASGTDTQYF; D gene: .; clone size: once; V gene: TRBV11-2; J gene: TRBJ2-3
CDR3 DNA: TGTGCCAGCAGCATTGACAGGGCCATAGGTCTTGGGGCCAACGTCCTGACTTTC; CDR3 protein: CASSIDRAIGLGANVLTF; D gene: .; clone size: few; V gene: TRBV21-1; J gene: TRBJ2-6